These 20 T cell receptor beta chains originate from one sample sequenced in a study of T cell responses to AZD1222 COVID-19 vaccine (dated by TCRdb to the early 2020s). According to the study, the label for this sample's time point signals: baseline before first vaccination. The library was made by the immunoSEQ multiplex PCR assay. Held by TCRdb, this immuneACCESS table contains in-frame sequences only and omits some clones. Under half of the omission traces to an unresolved V gene where checked; the cause of the rest is unknown. This sample has about 150,000 clones in its table, and around nine tenths of those were observed once. Around 5.2% of the sample comes from the top ten. This specimen was peripheral blood, taken on day 0 of AZD1222 vaccination. The receptors stem from an adult in good health.

The chain couples TRBV19 to TRBJ2-5; D call uncertain. The germline V gene encodes CDR1 LNHDA and CDR2 SQIVND (reference sequence). V lost 4 bases to trimming and J lost 1 base, with 16 bases between them. CDR3 length equals 16 residues. The CDR3 protein is CASSNPRTELQETQYF. CDR3 nucleotides: TGTGCCAGTAGTAACCCCCGGACGGAGCTCCAAGAGACCCAGTACTTC.

The chain is built from TRBV3-1 (or the pseudogene TRBV3-2) and TRBJ1-1; no clear D. Trimming shortened V by 8 bases and J by 1 base, and 2 bases separated the two germline ends. Germline lookup yields CDR1 LGHDT and CDR2 YNNKEL (reference sequence). The length of the CDR3 is 10 residues. The CDR3: CASSNTEAFF. Here the CDR3 DNA reads TGTGCCAGCTCGAACACTGAAGCTTTCTTT.

The chain links TRBV6-6 to TRBJ1-1; TRBD1 matches 8 bases. CDR3 length: 14 amino acids. Unmatched junction bases numbered 9, after V lost 10 bases and J lost 2 bases. Germline assignment: CDR1 MNHNY and CDR2 SVGAGI (reference sequence). The CDR3 sequence is CATWRTGGNTEAFF. CDR3 sequence (DNA): TGTGCCACTTGGCGTACAGGGGGTAACACTGAAGCTTTCTTT.

The chain recombines TRBV6-4 with TRBJ2-2; no clear D. The CDR3 is made up of 13 amino acids. In germline, CDR1 is MRHNA, CDR2 SNTAGT. V was trimmed by 2 bases and J by 4 bases, leaving 5 bases between them. The CDR3 is CASSDRLTGELFF. For the CDR3, the DNA is TGTGCCAGCAGTGACCGGCTCACCGGGGAGCTGTTTTTT.

The rearrangement uses TRBV6-1 and TRBJ1-6; D is ambiguous. From germline, CDR1 is MNHNS and CDR2 SASEGT. V was cut by 0 bases and J by 10 bases, with 13 bases left in between. The CDR3 is made up of 15 amino acids. The CDR3 coding sequence is TGTGCCAGCAGTGAAGCTGCGGTGAGCGGGTCACCCCTCCACTTT. This encodes CASSEAAVSGSPLHF.

The CDR3 DNA sequence: TGCGCCAGCAGCCAAGATCGCGGGACACACTATGGCTACACCTTC. Translated, it gives CASSQDRGTHYGYTF. J is TRBJ1-2 and V is TRBV4-3, with D possibly being TRBD1 (6 bases). Germline loops: CDR1 LGHNA, CDR2 YSLEER. CDR3 length: 15 residues. V lost 0 bases to trimming and J lost 3 bases, with 11 bases between them.

The gene calls are TRBV3-1 (or the pseudogene TRBV3-2) and TRBJ2-3; unclear D gene. The V and J ends lost 2 bases and 4 bases respectively, with 13 bases between them. The germline CDR1 and CDR2 sequences are LGHDT and YNNKEL (reference sequence). This CDR3 spans 15 amino acids. In DNA form, the CDR3 reads TGTGCCAGCAGCCAAACCTCTTTCGTTGCAGATACGCAGTATTTT. It is translated as CASSQTSFVADTQYF.

A few counts support this clone. The chain couples TRBV7-2 to TRBJ2-7; possibly TRBD2 for D (6 bases). CDR1 SGHTA and CDR2 FQGNSA come from the germline V gene. V was trimmed by 1 base and J by 2 bases, leaving 12 bases between them. CDR3 length: 15 residues. CDR3 sequence (DNA): TGTGCCAGCAGCTTAGGGGTAAGCGGGCCCTACGAGCAGTACTTC. Translation: CASSLGVSGPYEQYF.

The gene calls are TRBV20-1 and TRBJ1-1, with D uncertain. Trimming took off 0 bases at V and 8 bases at J, with 7 bases between the two ends. The CDR3 covers 11 residues. Germline V gene sequence: CDR1 DFQATT, CDR2 SNEGSKA (reference sequence). The CDR3 DNA reads as TGCAGTGCTAGAGATGACGAAGAAGCTTTCTTT. It yields the protein CSARDDEEAFF.

This clone was detected only a few times. The chain couples TRBV27 to TRBJ2-3, with 8 bases aligning to TRBD2. The CDR3 loop spans 16 amino acids. Germline trimming cut 8 bases from V and 2 bases from J; bases unmatched to any gene: 12. Germline CDR1 reads MNHEY; CDR2 reads SMNVEV (reference sequence). The CDR3 loop reads CASDGHSGTYTDTQYF. The CDR3 DNA sequence: TGTGCCAGCGACGGACATAGCGGGACCTACACAGATACGCAGTATTTT.

The CDR3 loop is CASSEGGFIEAFF. The CDR3 DNA reads TGTGCCAGCAGTGAAGGGGGATTCATTGAAGCTTTCTTT. The rearrangement joins TRBV2 to TRBJ1-1, with D uncertain. The CDR3 runs 13 residues. CDR1 and CDR2 from the germline V gene are SNHLY and FYNNEI. Trimming cost V 1 base and J 7 bases, with 10 bases left between them.

The CDR3 DNA sequence: TGTGCCAGCAGCGCCCGAGGGGCAGGGGACCCCGTGCGGGCTTTCTTT. Protein: CASSARGAGDPVRAFF. The chain carries TRBV7-8 and TRBJ1-1; D perhaps matches TRBD1 (6 bases). The CDR3 totals 16 residues. Trimming removed 5 bases from V and 11 bases from J, with 27 bases in between. Germline V gives CDR1 SGHVS, CDR2 FQNEAQ. Full variable domain (outside the CDR3, taken from reference TRBV7-8 and TRBJ1-1): GAGVSQSPRYKVAKRGQDVALRCDPISGHVSLFWYQQALGQGPEFLTYFQNEAQLDKSGLPSDRFFAERPEGSVSTLKIQRTQQEDSAVYLCASSARGAGDPVRAFFGQGTRLTVV.

This chain uses TRBV4-2 with TRBJ1-1; tentative D call: TRBD1 (5 bases). Germline CDR1 reads LGHNA; CDR2 reads YNFKEQ. The CDR3 covers 16 residues. V lost 1 base and J lost 1, with 13 bases in between. The DNA for the CDR3 is TGTGCCAGCAGCCAAGGGTTCCAGGGAAGGAACACTGAAGCTTTCTTT. Translation gives CASSQGFQGRNTEAFF.

The chain couples TRBV28 to TRBJ2-3, with D perhaps TRBD1 (5 bases). V was pared by 2 bases and J by 4 bases, with 16 bases between. This CDR3 spans 16 amino acids. Germline V gene sequence: CDR1 MDHEN, CDR2 SYDVKM. CDR3 amino acids: CASSLSGALGADTQYF. The DNA of the CDR3 is TGTGCCAGCAGTTTAAGTGGGGCTTTAGGCGCAGATACGCAGTATTTT.

The chain is built from TRBV4-3 and TRBJ2-3; 10 nucleotides align to TRBD2. The J segment lost 8 bases and the V segment lost 0 bases, leaving 14 bases of the junction unmatched. Germline lookup yields CDR1 LGHNA and CDR2 YSLEER. The length of the CDR3 is 18 residues. The CDR3 bases are TGCGCCAGCAGCCAAGAGAGAGCGGCGAGCGGGGGGGCCATTACGCAGTATTTT. Its translation: CASSQERAASGGAITQYF.

V usage is TRBV6-6 and J usage is TRBJ2-1; 12 positions agree with TRBD2. Germline CDR1 MNHNY, CDR2 SVGAGI (reference sequence). V was pared by 2 bases and J by 9 bases, with 5 bases of the junction left unmatched. The CDR3 is 15 residues long. CDR3 in amino acids: CASSYLAGGVAEQFF. The CDR3 nucleotides read TGTGCCAGCAGTTACCTAGCGGGAGGGGTCGCTGAGCAGTTCTTC.

The V gene is TRBV6-6, the J gene TRBJ2-7; TRBD2 agrees at 11 bases. Losses at the gene ends were 8 bases for V and 2 bases for J; bases not matched to a gene: 2. Germline V CDR1 and CDR2: MNHNY, SVGAGI (reference sequence). The CDR3 contains 13 residues. CDR3 sequence: CASGTSGTYEQYF. The DNA of the CDR3 is TGTGCCAGCGGGACTAGCGGAACCTACGAGCAGTACTTC.

The chain carries TRBV12-3 or TRBV12-4 and TRBJ1-5; the D gene is possibly TRBD1 (6 bases). The CDR3 sequence is 13 residues long. Trimming removed 6 bases at V and 2 bases at J, with 8 bases between. CDR3 bases: TGTGCCAGCAGGGGGGCTGGCAATCAGCCCCAGCATTTT. Translation: CASRGAGNQPQHF.

The chain joins TRBV4-3 to TRBJ1-3; TRBD1 agrees at 7 bases. V dropped 3 bases and J dropped 3; count of bases not matched to a gene: 2. The CDR3 sequence is 14 residues long. Germline CDR1 and CDR2: LGHNA and YSLEER. CDR3 DNA sequence: TGCGCCAGCAGCCACACAGGGGTTGGAAACACCATATATTTT. Translating it yields CASSHTGVGNTIYF.

The J gene is TRBJ1-2, the V gene TRBV29-1; possibly TRBD1 for D (5 bases). CDR1 and CDR2 from the germline V gene are SQVTM and ANQGSEA. Trimming removed 3 bases from V and 8 bases from J, with 10 bases in between. The CDR3 runs 11 residues. In DNA, the CDR3 is TGCAGCGTTGAGGCAGGGATGGGCTACACCTTC. Translation: CSVEAGMGYTF.